The 28 T cell receptor beta chains below come from one sample, sequenced in a study of T cell changes during pregnancy in multiple sclerosis. This table comes from immunoSEQ multiplex PCR, and its TCRdb copy is limited to in-frame clones, with some not included. The data hold more than 85,000 clones, with 80% to 95% observed a single time. Sequenced here: peripheral blood, sampled in the third trimester of pregnancy. These receptors originate from a female donor in good health, enrolled as a control in a pregnancy study.

The genes are TRBV15 and TRBJ2-7, with 10 bases fitting TRBD2. Looked up from germline, CDR1 is LNHNV and CDR2 is YYDKDF (reference sequence). The V gene end was trimmed by 0 bases and the J gene end by 0 bases; junction bases not matched to a gene: 5. The CDR3 runs to 17 residues. This CDR3 reads CATSREVPSGSSYEQYF. CDR3 DNA sequence: TGTGCCACCAGCAGAGAGGTCCCTAGCGGGAGCTCCTACGAGCAGTACTTC.

V usage is TRBV5-1 and J usage is TRBJ1-4; 7 nucleotides line up with TRBD1. The V and J ends lost 1 base and 8 bases, in that order; junction bases with no gene match: 8. Germline assignment: CDR1 SGHRS and CDR2 YFSETQ. The CDR3 has 15 residues. Here the CDR3 reads CASSLLSGGGEKLFF. The CDR3, as DNA: TGCGCCAGCAGCTTGCTGTCAGGGGGTGGGGAAAAACTGTTTTTT.

The rearrangement uses TRBV7-9 and TRBJ2-7; 8 nucleotides align to TRBD2. The CDR3 is 17 residues long. Germline CDR1 SEHNR, CDR2 FQNEAQ (reference sequence). V lost 0 bases, J lost 0 bases, and 7 bases stayed unmatched. CDR3 sequence reads: CASSLARGARSSYEQYF. The CDR3 DNA follows: TGTGCCAGCAGCTTAGCGCGGGGGGCAAGAAGCTCCTACGAGCAGTACTTC. Combining the CDR3 with reference TRBV7-9 and TRBJ2-7 gives the whole variable domain DTGVSQNPRHKITKRGQNVTFRCDPISEHNRLYWYRQTLGQGPEFLTYFQNEAQLEKSRLLSDRFSAERPKGSFSTLEIQRTEQGDSAMYLCASSLARGARSSYEQYFGPGTRLTVT.

The rearrangement joins TRBV18 to TRBJ2-7; TRBD1 agrees at 7 bases. V shed 2 bases and J 3 bases; nucleotides not matched to a gene: 10. The CDR3 covers 16 residues. Germline CDR1 KGHSH, CDR2 LQKENI. The CDR3 DNA is TGTGCCAGCTCACCAAGGACAGGACAGCATCACTACGAGCAGTACTTC. It yields the protein CASSPRTGQHHYEQYF. The entire variable domain, with the rest obtained from reference TRBV18 and TRBJ2-7, is as follows: NAGVMQNPRHLVRRRGQEARLRCSPMKGHSHVYWYRQLPEEGLKFMVYLQKENIIDESGMPKERFSAEFPKEGPSILRIQQVVRGDSAAYFCASSPRTGQHHYEQYFGPGTRLTVT.

The genes are TRBV9 and TRBJ2-7; 10 bases match TRBD1. The CDR3 runs to 17 residues. V lost 4 bases, J lost 2 bases, and 12 bases stayed unmatched. Germline CDR1 and CDR2: SGDLS and YYNGEE. As DNA, the CDR3 is TGTGCCAGCAGCCCCGGTTGGGGACAGGGGCAAGCCTACGAGCAGTACTTC. This codes for CASSPGWGQGQAYEQYF.

V gene TRBV15 combines with J gene TRBJ2-3; 8 nucleotides line up with TRBD2. The CDR3 is 14 amino acids. Unmatched junction bases numbered 7, after V lost 5 bases and J lost 6 bases. The germline V gene encodes CDR1 LNHNV and CDR2 YYDKDF (reference sequence). The chain's CDR3 is CATSGGGLGDTQYF. CDR3 coding DNA: TGTGCCACCAGCGGCGGGGGGCTTGGTGATACGCAGTATTTT.

The J gene is TRBJ2-7, the V gene TRBV7-2, with 11 bases lining up with TRBD1. Germline V gene data show CDR1 as SGHTA and CDR2 as FQGNSA. V was pared by 5 bases and J by 2 bases, with 5 bases of the junction left unmatched. The CDR3 has 15 amino acids. The CDR3 DNA is TGTGCCAGCAGCCCGGACAGGGGGCCCCCCTACGAGCAGTACTTC. It is translated as CASSPDRGPPYEQYF.

The chain recombines TRBV5-1 with TRBJ2-5, with 7 bases lining up with TRBD2. The V gene end was trimmed by 0 bases and the J gene end by 5 bases; junction bases not matched to a gene: 4. Germline CDR1 and CDR2: SGHRS and YFSETQ. This CDR3 is built from 14 residues. CDR3 coding DNA: TGCGCCAGCAGCTTGGTGGCGGGAGATGAGACCCAGTACTTC. Translation gives CASSLVAGDETQYF.

J is TRBJ2-3 and V is TRBV5-1, with 12 nucleotides matching TRBD2. J was trimmed by 1 base and V by 3 bases; bases with no gene match: 3. Germline CDR1 is SGHRS and CDR2 is YFSETQ. The CDR3 loop spans 16 amino acids. Here the CDR3 DNA reads TGCGCCAGCAGCTCCCTAGCGGGAGGGGGCACAGATACGCAGTATTTT. Translated, it gives CASSSLAGGGTDTQYF.

V usage is TRBV28 and J usage is TRBJ2-2, with 14 positions matching TRBD2. Germline V CDR1 and CDR2: MDHEN, SYDVKM. CDR3 size: 18 residues. With V trimmed by 4 bases and J by 4 bases, 8 bases remained unmatched. The CDR3 DNA reads TGTGCCAGCAGTTCCGGGACTAGCGGGAGCCATCTCACCGGGGAGCTGTTTTTT. Translation: CASSSGTSGSHLTGELFF.

The rearrangement joins TRBV5-4 to TRBJ2-5; 7 positions agree with TRBD2. The V gene's germline CDR1 is SGHNT and CDR2 YYREEE (reference sequence). There are 16 residues in the CDR3. V trimming: 0 bases; J trimming: 1 base; junction bases outside the gene matches: 6. This CDR3 reads CASSLAPGGSQETQYF. In DNA, the CDR3 is TGTGCCAGCAGCTTGGCCCCGGGAGGCAGCCAAGAGACCCAGTACTTC.

This clone turned up a few times. The chain has TRBV29-1 and TRBJ2-1; 7 positions agree with TRBD2. CDR3 length: 14 residues. Germline trimming cut 8 bases from V and 3 bases from J; bases unmatched to any gene: 10. CDR1 and CDR2 (germline): SQVTM, ANQGSEA. CDR3 DNA sequence: TGCAGCTTTTCCCTAGCGGCCGACTACAATGAGCAGTTCTTC. Its translation is CSFSLAADYNEQFF.

This clone was recorded once. The V call is TRBV7-8, the J call TRBJ1-5; the match to TRBD1 covers 9 bases. Per the germline V gene, CDR1 is SGHVS and CDR2 is FQNEAQ. The CDR3 is 17 amino acids. J gave up 2 bases and V 5 bases, and 10 bases lay outside the gene matches. The CDR3 DNA reads TGTGCCAGCAGCGCCCGGACAGGGGTTGGTGGCAATCAGCCCCAGCATTTT. Residues: CASSARTGVGGNQPQHF.

V usage is TRBV5-4 and J usage is TRBJ2-7, with 7 bases matching TRBD2. The length of the CDR3 is 15 residues. Germline V gene lookup returns CDR1 SGHNT and CDR2 YYREEE (reference sequence). V lost 3 bases, J lost 2 bases, and 8 bases stayed unmatched. Here the CDR3 reads CASSSRARGTYEQYF. DNA of the CDR3: TGTGCCAGCAGCTCCCGGGCGCGGGGGACCTACGAGCAGTACTTC.

This clone is a singleton in its sample. V is TRBV5-6 and J is TRBJ1-5; TRBD1 aligns across 8 bases. Trimming at V came to 3 bases and at J to 9 bases, leaving 5 bases not matched to a gene. Per the germline V gene, CDR1 is SGHDT and CDR2 is YYEEEE. This CDR3 has 13 amino acids. The CDR3 bases are TGTGCCAGCAGCTCCGGACAGGGCCGGCCCCAGCATTTT. Its translation: CASSSGQGRPQHF.

This chain connects TRBV5-4 to TRBJ2-5; 7 nucleotides match TRBD2. The V segment lost 0 bases and the J segment 1 base; nucleotides outside the gene matches: 6. Looked up from germline, CDR1 is SGHNT and CDR2 is YYREEE (reference sequence). The CDR3 loop spans 16 amino acids. The CDR3 coding sequence is TGTGCCAGCAGCTTGGGGGCTAGCGGCCGCCAAGAGACCCAGTACTTC. Protein sequence: CASSLGASGRQETQYF.

The chain joins TRBV27 to TRBJ1-5, with TRBD1 identical over 7 bases. CDR3 length: 15 amino acids. V trimming: 6 bases; J trimming: 3 bases; junction bases outside the gene matches: 8. Per the germline V gene, CDR1 is MNHEY and CDR2 is SMNVEV (reference sequence). For the CDR3, the DNA is TGTGCCAGCAGATCCGACAGGGACATCAATCAGCCCCAGCATTTT. Amino acid sequence: CASRSDRDINQPQHF.

The CDR3 spells CASRGGTSADTQYF. The CDR3, as DNA: TGTGCCAGCAGGGGAGGGACTAGCGCAGATACGCAGTATTTT. The genes are TRBV2 and TRBJ2-3; 10 positions match TRBD2. With V trimmed by 6 bases and J by 4 bases, 4 bases remained unmatched. Germline V lookup: CDR1 SNHLY, CDR2 FYNNEI. The CDR3 is made up of 14 amino acids.

The chain is built from TRBV28 and TRBJ1-4; no clear D gene. In germline, CDR1 is MDHEN, CDR2 SYDVKM. This CDR3 has 17 amino acids. V was shortened by 8 bases and J by 10 bases, with 29 bases between the two germline ends. The chain's CDR3 is CASGDPLGRLSEGKLFF. In nucleotides, the CDR3 is TGTGCCAGCGGCGACCCACTGGGGAGGCTATCGGAAGGAAAACTGTTTTTT.

The CDR3 sequence: CASSSGQGTSNEKLFF. CDR3 nucleotides: TGTGCCAGCAGCTCAGGACAGGGGACTTCTAATGAAAAACTGTTTTTT. The V gene is TRBV7-2, the J gene TRBJ1-4, with 9 bases lining up with TRBD1. The germline V gene encodes CDR1 SGHTA and CDR2 FQGNSA. The CDR3 consists of 16 residues. The ends lost 4 bases at V and 3 bases at J; junction bases unmatched: 6.

DNA for the CDR3: TGTGCCAGCAGTGAAGCGTTCGGCTCCTACAATGAGCAGTTCTTC. Translation: CASSEAFGSYNEQFF. The chain recombines TRBV6-1 with TRBJ2-1; D ambiguous. The CDR3 length is 15 residues. Per the germline V gene, CDR1 is MNHNS and CDR2 is SASEGT. Between the trimmed V and J ends, which lost 0 bases and 0 bases, there was a span of 6 bases.

V and J are TRBV2 and TRBJ2-7; a weak D match, TRBD2 (5 bases). This CDR3 is 14 amino acids long. Between the trimmed V and J ends, which lost 0 bases and 5 bases, there was a span of 11 bases. Germline CDR1 SNHLY, CDR2 FYNNEI. The CDR3 region is CASSEALRGDEQYF. Written as DNA, the CDR3 is TGTGCCAGCAGTGAAGCGCTTCGGGGAGACGAGCAGTACTTC.

The rearrangement uses TRBV18 and TRBJ1-2, with a tentative D call TRBD1 (6 bases). The CDR3 consists of 11 residues. Trimming removed 5 bases from V and 8 bases from J, with 9 bases in between. Germline V CDR1 and CDR2: KGHSH, LQKENI. The CDR3 here is CASSSTGGYTF. Here the CDR3 DNA reads TGTGCCAGCTCATCTACAGGGGGCTACACCTTC.

The V and J genes are TRBV7-2 and TRBJ2-1, with D unclear. V was trimmed by 5 bases and J by 7 bases, leaving 12 bases between them. CDR3 length: 13 residues. The germline V gene encodes CDR1 SGHTA and CDR2 FQGNSA. The CDR3 reads CASSPRRGNEQFF. The CDR3 DNA reads as TGTGCCAGCAGCCCTAGGCGTGGGAATGAGCAGTTCTTC.

The gene calls are TRBV5-1 and TRBJ1-4; perhaps TRBD1 as D (5 bases). V lost 4 bases to trimming and J lost 8 bases, with 18 bases between them. Germline V CDR1 and CDR2: SGHRS, YFSETQ. CDR3 length: 15 residues. CDR3 region: CASSPGGTQREKLFF. DNA of the CDR3: TGCGCCAGCAGCCCCGGCGGGACCCAAAGGGAAAAACTGTTTTTT.

The chain is built from TRBV6-5 and TRBJ1-2, with D possibly TRBD1 on 6 matching bases. Germline CDR1 and CDR2: MNHEY and SVGAGI. The CDR3 covers 14 residues. Trimming took 0 bases from V and 3 from J, leaving 8 bases between them. The CDR3 spells CASSYSQGYYGYTF. In nucleotides, the CDR3 is TGTGCCAGCAGTTACTCACAGGGCTACTATGGCTACACCTTC.

The rearrangement links TRBV27 to TRBJ1-4; D perhaps matches TRBD1 (6 bases). The CDR3 loop spans 20 amino acids. Germline CDR1 and CDR2: MNHEY and SMNVEV (reference sequence). V lost 2 bases, J lost 0 bases, and 22 bases lay in between. The CDR3 region has the DNA TGTGCCAGCAGTTTACGGGCGGACAGTTATGTCCTTGCAACTAATGAAAAACTGTTTTTT. Residues: CASSLRADSYVLATNEKLFF.

V and J are TRBV28 and TRBJ2-7, with 8 bases identical to TRBD2. The CDR3 is 19 residues long. CDR1 and CDR2 from the germline V gene are MDHEN and SYDVKM. V gave up 2 bases and J gave up 4 bases; unmatched junction bases: 19. The CDR3 DNA reads TGTGCCAGCAGTTTAGGGCTTCTATTTGGAGCGGGAGTACTATACGAGCAGTACTTC. This encodes CASSLGLLFGAGVLYEQYF.